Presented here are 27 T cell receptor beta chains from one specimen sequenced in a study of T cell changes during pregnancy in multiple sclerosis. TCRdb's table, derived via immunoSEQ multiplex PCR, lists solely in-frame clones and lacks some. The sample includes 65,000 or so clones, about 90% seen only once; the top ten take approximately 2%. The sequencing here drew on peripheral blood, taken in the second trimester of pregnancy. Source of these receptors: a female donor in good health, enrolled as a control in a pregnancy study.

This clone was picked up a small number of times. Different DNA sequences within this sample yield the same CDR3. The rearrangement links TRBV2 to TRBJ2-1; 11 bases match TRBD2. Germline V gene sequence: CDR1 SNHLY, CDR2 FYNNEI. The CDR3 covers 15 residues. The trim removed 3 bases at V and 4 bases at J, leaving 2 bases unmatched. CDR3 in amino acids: CASSDTSGGYNEQFF. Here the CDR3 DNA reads TGTGCCAGCAGTGACACTAGCGGGGGTTACAATGAGCAGTTCTTC.

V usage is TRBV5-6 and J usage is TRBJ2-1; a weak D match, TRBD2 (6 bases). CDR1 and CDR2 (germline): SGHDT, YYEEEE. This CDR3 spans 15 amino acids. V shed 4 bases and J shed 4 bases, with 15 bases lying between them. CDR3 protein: CASSLRSSGYNEQFF. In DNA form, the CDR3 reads TGTGCCAGCAGCCTGCGTAGTAGCGGTTACAATGAGCAGTTCTTC.

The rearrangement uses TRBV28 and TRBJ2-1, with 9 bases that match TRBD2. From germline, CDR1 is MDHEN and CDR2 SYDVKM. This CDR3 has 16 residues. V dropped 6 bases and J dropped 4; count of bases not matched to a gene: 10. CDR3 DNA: TGTGCCAGCAGGGCCGTTACTAGCGGGCCTTACAATGAGCAGTTCTTC. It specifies CASRAVTSGPYNEQFF.

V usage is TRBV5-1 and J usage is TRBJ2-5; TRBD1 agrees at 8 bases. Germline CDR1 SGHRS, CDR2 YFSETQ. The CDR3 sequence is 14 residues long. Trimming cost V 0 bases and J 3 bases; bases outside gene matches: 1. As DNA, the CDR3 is TGCGCCAGCAGCTTGGGGACAGGGAAAGAGACCCAGTACTTC. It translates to CASSLGTGKETQYF.

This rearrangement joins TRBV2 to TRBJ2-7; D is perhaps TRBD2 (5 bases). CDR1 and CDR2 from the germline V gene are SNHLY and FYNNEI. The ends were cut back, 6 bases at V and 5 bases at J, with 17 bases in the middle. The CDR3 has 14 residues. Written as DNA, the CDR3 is TGTGCCAGCAGGTCGGACTTCGCAGAGAACGAGCAGTACTTC. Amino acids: CASRSDFAENEQYF.

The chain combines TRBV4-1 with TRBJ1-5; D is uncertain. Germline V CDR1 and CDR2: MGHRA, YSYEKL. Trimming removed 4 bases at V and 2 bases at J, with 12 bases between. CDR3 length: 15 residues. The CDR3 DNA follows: TGCGCCAGCAGCCCCACCCTTGGAGGCAATCAGCCCCAGCATTTT. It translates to CASSPTLGGNQPQHF.

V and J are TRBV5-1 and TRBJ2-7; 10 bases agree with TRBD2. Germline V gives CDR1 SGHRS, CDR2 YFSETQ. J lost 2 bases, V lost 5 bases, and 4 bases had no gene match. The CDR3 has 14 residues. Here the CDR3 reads CASSGTSGAYEQYF. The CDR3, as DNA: TGCGCCAGCAGTGGAACTAGCGGGGCCTACGAGCAGTACTTC.

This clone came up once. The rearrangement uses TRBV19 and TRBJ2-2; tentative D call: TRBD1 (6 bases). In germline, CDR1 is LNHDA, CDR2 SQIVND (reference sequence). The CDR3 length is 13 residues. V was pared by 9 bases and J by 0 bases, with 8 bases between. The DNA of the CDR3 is TGTGCCAGGACAGGTACGAACACCGGGGAGCTGTTTTTT. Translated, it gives CARTGTNTGELFF.

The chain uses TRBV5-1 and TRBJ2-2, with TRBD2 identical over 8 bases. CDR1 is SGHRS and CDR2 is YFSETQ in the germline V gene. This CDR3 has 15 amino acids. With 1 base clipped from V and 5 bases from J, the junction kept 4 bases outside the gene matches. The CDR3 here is CASSLSRGGTGELFF. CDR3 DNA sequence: TGCGCCAGCAGCTTGTCCCGGGGGGGAACCGGGGAGCTGTTTTTT.

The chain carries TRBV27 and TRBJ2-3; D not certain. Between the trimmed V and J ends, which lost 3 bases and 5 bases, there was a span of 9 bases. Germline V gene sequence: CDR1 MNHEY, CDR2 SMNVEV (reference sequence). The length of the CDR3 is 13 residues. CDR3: CASSFRFRDTQYF. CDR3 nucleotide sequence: TGTGCCAGCAGTTTTCGGTTTCGAGATACGCAGTATTTT.

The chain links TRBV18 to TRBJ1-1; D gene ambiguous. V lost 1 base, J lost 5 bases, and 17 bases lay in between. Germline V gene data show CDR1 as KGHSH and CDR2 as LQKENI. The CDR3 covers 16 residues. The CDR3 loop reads CASSPLEAAGVTEAFF. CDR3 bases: TGTGCCAGCTCACCACTGGAAGCGGCAGGTGTTACTGAAGCTTTCTTT. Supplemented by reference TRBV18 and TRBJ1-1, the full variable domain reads NAGVMQNPRHLVRRRGQEARLRCSPMKGHSHVYWYRQLPEEGLKFMVYLQKENIIDESGMPKERFSAEFPKEGPSILRIQQVVRGDSAAYFCASSPLEAAGVTEAFFGQGTRLTVV.

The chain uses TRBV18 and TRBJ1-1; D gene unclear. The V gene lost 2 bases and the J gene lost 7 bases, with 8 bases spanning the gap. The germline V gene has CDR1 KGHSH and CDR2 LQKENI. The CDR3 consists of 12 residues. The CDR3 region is CASSPASVEAFF. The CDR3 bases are TGTGCCAGCTCACCAGCCAGCGTTGAAGCTTTCTTT.

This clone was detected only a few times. CDR3 protein: CAIKEQGAGGTEAFF. DNA of the CDR3: TGTGCCATCAAAGAACAGGGGGCTGGTGGTACTGAAGCTTTCTTT. J is TRBJ1-1 and V is TRBV10-3; 9 bases align to TRBD1. The CDR3 length is 15 residues. CDR1 is ENHRY and CDR2 is SYGVKD in the germline V gene. After removal of 7 bases from V and 5 bases from J, the junction contained 11 bases not matched to a gene.

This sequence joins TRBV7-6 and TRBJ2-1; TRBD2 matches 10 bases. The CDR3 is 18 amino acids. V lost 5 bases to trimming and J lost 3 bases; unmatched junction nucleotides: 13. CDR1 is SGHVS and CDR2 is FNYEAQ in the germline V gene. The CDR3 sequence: CASSPEPLAGQLYNEQFF. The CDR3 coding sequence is TGTGCCAGCAGCCCAGAACCACTAGCGGGGCAACTCTACAATGAGCAGTTCTTC.

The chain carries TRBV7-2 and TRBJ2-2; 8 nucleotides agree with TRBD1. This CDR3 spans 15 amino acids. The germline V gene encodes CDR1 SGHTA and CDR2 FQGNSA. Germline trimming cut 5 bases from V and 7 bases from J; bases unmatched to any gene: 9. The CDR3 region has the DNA TGTGCCAGCAGCCCGGCAGGGGGCGGTTTCGGGGAGCTGTTTTTT. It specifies CASSPAGGGFGELFF.

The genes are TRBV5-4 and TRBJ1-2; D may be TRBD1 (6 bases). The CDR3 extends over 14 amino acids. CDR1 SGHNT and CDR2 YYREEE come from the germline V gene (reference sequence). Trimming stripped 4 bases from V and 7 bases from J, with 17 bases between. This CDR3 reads CASSRGGGALGYTF. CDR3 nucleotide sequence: TGTGCCAGCAGCCGGGGTGGGGGGGCGCTTGGCTACACCTTC.

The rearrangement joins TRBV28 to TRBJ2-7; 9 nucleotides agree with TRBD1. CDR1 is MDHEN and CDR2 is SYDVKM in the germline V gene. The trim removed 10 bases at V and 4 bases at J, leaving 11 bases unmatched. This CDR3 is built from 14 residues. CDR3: CATKRDRVPYEQYF. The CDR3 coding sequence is TGTGCCACCAAGCGGGACAGGGTACCATACGAGCAGTACTTC.

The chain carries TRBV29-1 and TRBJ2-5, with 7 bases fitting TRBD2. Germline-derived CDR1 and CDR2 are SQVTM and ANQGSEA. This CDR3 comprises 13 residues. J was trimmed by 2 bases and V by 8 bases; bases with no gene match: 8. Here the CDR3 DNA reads TGCAGCTACCCGCGGGGGATTCAAGAGACCCAGTACTTC. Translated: CSYPRGIQETQYF.

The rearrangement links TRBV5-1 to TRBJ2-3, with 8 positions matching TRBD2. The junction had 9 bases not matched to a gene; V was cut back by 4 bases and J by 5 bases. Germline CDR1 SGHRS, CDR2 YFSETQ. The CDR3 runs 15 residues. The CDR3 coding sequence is TGCGCCAGCAGCCCCACGGGAGGGGGGGGAGATACGCAGTATTTT. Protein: CASSPTGGGGDTQYF.

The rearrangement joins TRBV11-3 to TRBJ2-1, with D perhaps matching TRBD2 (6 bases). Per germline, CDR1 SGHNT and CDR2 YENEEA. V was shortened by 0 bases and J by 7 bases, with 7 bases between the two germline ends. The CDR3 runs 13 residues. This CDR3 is CASSLDGGNEQFF. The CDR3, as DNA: TGTGCCAGCAGCTTAGATGGAGGGAATGAGCAGTTCTTC.

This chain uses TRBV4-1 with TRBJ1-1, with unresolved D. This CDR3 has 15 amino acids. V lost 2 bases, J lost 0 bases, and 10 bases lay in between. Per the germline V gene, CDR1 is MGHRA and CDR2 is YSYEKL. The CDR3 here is CASSQLPELNTEAFF. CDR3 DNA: TGCGCCAGCAGCCAATTACCGGAGTTGAACACTGAAGCTTTCTTT.

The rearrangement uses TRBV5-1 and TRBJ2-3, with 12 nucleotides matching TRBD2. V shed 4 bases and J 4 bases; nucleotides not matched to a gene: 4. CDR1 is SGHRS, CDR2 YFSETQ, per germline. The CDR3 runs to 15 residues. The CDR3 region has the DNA TGCGCCAGCAGCCCGGGACTAGCGGGTTCAGATACGCAGTATTTT. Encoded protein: CASSPGLAGSDTQYF.

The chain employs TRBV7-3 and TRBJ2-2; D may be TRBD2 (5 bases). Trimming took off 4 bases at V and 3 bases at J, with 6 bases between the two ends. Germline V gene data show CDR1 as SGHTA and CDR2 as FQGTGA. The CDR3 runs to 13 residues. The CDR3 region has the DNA TGTGCCAGCAGCTCGCGGGACACCGGGGAGCTGTTTTTT. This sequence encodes CASSSRDTGELFF.

CDR3 DNA sequence: TGCGCCAGCAGCTTGTTCCTAGCGGGAAACAATGAGCAGTTCTTC. Its translation: CASSLFLAGNNEQFF. The rearrangement joins TRBV5-1 to TRBJ2-1; TRBD2 aligns across 9 bases. Trimming took 1 base from V and 5 from J; bases not matched to a gene: 4. CDR1 is SGHRS and CDR2 is YFSETQ in the germline V gene. This CDR3 is 15 amino acids long.

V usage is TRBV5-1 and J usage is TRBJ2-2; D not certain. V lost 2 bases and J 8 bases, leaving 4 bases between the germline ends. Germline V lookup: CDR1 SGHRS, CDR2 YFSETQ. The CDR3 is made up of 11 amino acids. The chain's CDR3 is CASSLQGELFF. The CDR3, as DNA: TGCGCCAGCAGCTTACAAGGGGAGCTGTTTTTT.

CDR3 nucleotide sequence: TGTGCCAGCAGTTACTCGGGGCGGGAGTGGGGCGACGAGCAGTACTTC. Protein sequence: CASSYSGREWGDEQYF. The chain employs TRBV6-6 and TRBJ2-7; 7 bases align to TRBD2. The CDR3 has 16 amino acids. J lost 5 bases, V lost 0 bases, and 10 bases had no gene match. Germline V gene sequence: CDR1 MNHNY, CDR2 SVGAGI (reference sequence).

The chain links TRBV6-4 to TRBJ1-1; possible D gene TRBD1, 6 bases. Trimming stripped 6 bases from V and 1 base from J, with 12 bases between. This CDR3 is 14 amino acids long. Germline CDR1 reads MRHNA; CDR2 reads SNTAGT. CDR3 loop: CASSKTGENTEAFF. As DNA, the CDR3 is TGTGCCAGCAGCAAGACAGGAGAGAACACTGAAGCTTTCTTT.